This is a list of T cell receptor beta chains from one sample in a study of cytomegalovirus exposure and HLA in healthy donors. Libraries were prepared by immunoSEQ multiplex PCR; TCRdb keeps only in-frame clonotypes and omits some of them. The sample consists of fewer than 40,000 clones, 80% to 90% of them appearing once. Specimen: PBMCs. The receptor source for this set is a woman between 35 and 50 years old in good health and CMV-seronegative. Both conserved end residues are part of each CDR3. The D gene is left open where the match is weak. Size values are once, few and many counts, or a class for expanded clones, and some rows have none.

v_gene	abundance	j_gene	d_gene	CDR3nt	CDR3aa
TRBV6-1	NA	TRBJ1-5	NA	TGTGCCACCCACAGGATAGGGCTAAGCAATCAGCCCCAGCATTTT	CATHRIGLSNQPQHF
TRBV6-6	once	TRBJ2-4	TRBD1	TGTGCCAGCAGCACAGGGGGCGGCGGAAACATTCAGTACTTC	CASSTGGGGNIQYF
TRBV29-1	NA	TRBJ1-5	NA	TGCAGCGTTGTCTACCCACCGGGGAATCAGCCCCAACATTTT	CSVVYPPGNQPQHF
TRBV5-1	NA	TRBJ2-2	NA	TGCGCCAGCAGCTTCCGGGACACTGGGGAGCTGTTTTTT	CASSFRDTGELFF
TRBV14	NA	TRBJ2-7	NA	TGTGCCAGCAGCCAAGATTGGGGGGTGGTGTACTTC	CASSQDWGVVYF
TRBV28	NA	TRBJ1-6	NA	TGTGCCAGCAGCCCATTTGACAGAAACAATTCACCCCTCCACTTT	CASSPFDRNNSPLHF
TRBV2	few	TRBJ1-1	NA	TGTGCCAGCAGTCAACAGCCGAACACTGAAGCTTTCTTT	CASSQQPNTEAFF
TRBV7-2	few	TRBJ1-5	NA	TGTGCCACCTCCGGGGGGAGCAATCAGCCCCAGCATTTT	CATSGGSNQPQHF
TRBV5-5	NA	TRBJ1-1	NA	TGTGCCAGCAGCTTGGGGTTGGGCAGCACTGAAGCTTTCTTT	CASSLGLGSTEAFF
TRBV7-6	NA	TRBJ2-1	TRBD2	TGTGCCAGCAGCTTAGTGGCTAGCGGGACGGGGAGTGAGCAGTTCTTC	CASSLVASGTGSEQFF
TRBV19	NA	TRBJ1-2	TRBD1	TGTGCCAGTAGTCCCGGGACAGGGCCTTCCTATGGCTACACCTTC	CASSPGTGPSYGYTF
TRBV4-1	NA	TRBJ2-2	NA	TGCGCCAGCAGCCAAGTCGGAGGGTTTGGCACCGGGGAGCTGTTTTTT	CASSQVGGFGTGELFF
TRBV7-2	NA	TRBJ2-1	NA	TGTGCCAGCAGCCGGGACAACTACAATGAGCAGTTCTTC	CASSRDNYNEQFF